The T cell receptor beta chain under discussion was sequenced for a study of response to subunit inactivated influenza vaccine. About this clonotype itself: Its matching antigen is unknown.

Study-wide results and caveats: Only a handful of new T cells, the authors suggested, are recruited with each seasonal influenza vaccination.

One entry per CDR3 protein results from TCRdb running MiXCR on the RT-PCR reads. The sample holds roughly 650,000 distinct CDR3 sequences, 11% to 15% seen once. The source of this sequence is a man aged 45 to 65 who received an inactivated influenza vaccine. The sample consisted of PBMCs from blood, taken 14 to 15 days before vaccination.

CDR3 amino acids: CASGYSGGYNEQFF. The CDR3 DNA reads as TGCGCCAGCGGATATAGCGGGGGTTACAATGAGCAGTTCTTC. The chain recombines TRBV5-1 with TRBJ2-1; 9 nucleotides align to TRBD2. V lost 7 bases to trimming and J lost 4 bases; unmatched junction nucleotides: 6. Germline CDR1 and CDR2: SGHRS and YFSETQ. The CDR3 covers 14 residues.